This TCR beta chain was found in a study of blood T cell repertoires in COVID-19. Study information: The cDNA or gDNA used as material had been derived from T cells, B-cell-depleted T cells, or PBMCs.

Per the study methods: How many nucleated cells were present was estimated from reference gene primer amplification. The table came from immunoSEQ multiplex PCR; TCRdb's copy has only in-frame clones and leaves some out. V and J calls and clone size come straight from that table; D and trimming were deduced from the DNA. Of about 54,000 clones in the sample, over 75% are singletons; the top ten hold over 9.5%. The CDR3 totals 19 residues. The germline V and J ends were trimmed by 0 bases and 6 bases, with 27 bases remaining between them. Germline CDR1 is MDHEN and CDR2 is SYDVKM. The specimen was peripheral blood. The TCR comes from a human donor in a cohort sampled during active COVID-19. The chain uses TRBV28 and TRBJ2-7; perhaps TRBD1 as D (7 bases). The CDR3 bases are TGTGCCAGCAGTTTATGCGGTACGGGACCTTCGGGGGACAGCTGCGAGCAGTACTTC. This codes for CASSLCGTGPSGDSCEQYF.